One T cell receptor beta chain is described in this entry. This sample is part of a study of blood T cell repertoires in COVID-19. In terms of age and location, participants ranged from roughly 18 to 95 years and lived in roughly 22 US areas. Donors in Cohort 3 who had recovered were those with two negative PCRs, healthcare professional clearance, or resolution of their symptoms. The CDR3 runs to 15 residues. Germline V gene data show CDR1 as MNHNS and CDR2 as SASEGT. V was pared by 2 bases and J by 4 bases, with 11 bases between. Only in-frame clones appear in the TCRdb table, and some are missing; sequencing was by immunoSEQ multiplex PCR. Of 280,000 or so clones listed, around 85% are singletons.

Sequencing used PBMCs or T cells enriched from blood (not recorded which). This rearrangement joins TRBV6-1 to TRBJ2-2, with D maybe TRBD1 (5 bases). The origin of this receptor is a woman aged 45-59 years who had recovered from COVID-19. The CDR3 sequence: CASSENWGSTGELFF. The CDR3 region has the DNA TGTGCCAGCAGTGAAAATTGGGGCTCCACCGGGGAGCTGTTTTTT.